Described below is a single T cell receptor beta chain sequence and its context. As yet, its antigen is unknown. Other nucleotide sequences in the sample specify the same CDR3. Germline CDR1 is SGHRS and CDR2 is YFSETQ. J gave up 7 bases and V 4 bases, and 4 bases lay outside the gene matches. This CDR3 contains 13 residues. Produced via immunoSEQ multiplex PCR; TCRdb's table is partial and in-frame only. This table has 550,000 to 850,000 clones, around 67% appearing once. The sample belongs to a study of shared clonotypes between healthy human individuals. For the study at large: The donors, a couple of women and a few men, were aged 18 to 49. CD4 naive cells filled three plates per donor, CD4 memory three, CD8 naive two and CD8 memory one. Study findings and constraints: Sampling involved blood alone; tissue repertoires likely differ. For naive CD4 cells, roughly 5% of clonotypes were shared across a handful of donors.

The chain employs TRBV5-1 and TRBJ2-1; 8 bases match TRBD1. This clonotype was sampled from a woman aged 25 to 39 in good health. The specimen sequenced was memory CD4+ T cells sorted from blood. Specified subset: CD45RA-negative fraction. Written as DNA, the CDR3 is TGCGCCAGCAGCGGGCGGACAGGGAATGAGCAGTTCTTC. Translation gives CASSGRTGNEQFF. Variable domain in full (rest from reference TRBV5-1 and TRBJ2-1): KAGVTQTPRYLIKTRGQQVTLSCSPISGHRSVSWYQQTPGQGLQFLFEYFSETQRNKGNFPGRFSGRQFSNSRSEMNVSTLELGDSALYLCASSGRTGNEQFFGPGTRLTVL.